This is a list of T cell receptor beta chains from one sample in a study of Tregs in tolerant kidney transplant recipients. Assay used: immunoSEQ multiplex PCR; TCRdb lists only in-frame clones, some missing. The sample shows about 77,000 clones, 95% to 98% of them seen only once. The starting material was CD4+ T cells from blood, obtained before the transplant. Receptors were obtained from a human donor who received a combined kidney and bone marrow transplant. Each CDR3 is given with its conserved first and last residue. Fields, in order: CDR3 DNA, CDR3 protein, clone size, V gene, J gene, D gene. D genes are given only for firm matches. Size tells how often a clone was seen (once, few, many) or the class of an expanded clone, and some rows leave it out.

cdr3_nt: TGTGCCAGCAGCTTGATTTTCTCGGGTTTGGCGTGGAATGAGCAGTTCTTC; cdr3_aa: CASSLIFSGLAWNEQFF; clone_size: NA; v_call: TRBV5-4; j_call: TRBJ2-1; d_call: NA
cdr3_nt: TGTGCCAGCAGCTTAGCGGCAGGGGAAGTTGGGAAACTGTTTTTT; cdr3_aa: CASSLAAGEVGKLFF; clone_size: NA; v_call: TRBV7-9; j_call: TRBJ1-4; d_call: NA
cdr3_nt: TGTGCCAGCACCAATCCGGGGTTTGGCTACACCTTC; cdr3_aa: CASTNPGFGYTF; clone_size: NA; v_call: TRBV6-5; j_call: TRBJ1-2; d_call: NA
cdr3_nt: TGTGCCAGCAGCCAAGGGCGGAGGACCGGGGAGCTGTTTTTT; cdr3_aa: CASSQGRRTGELFF; clone_size: NA; v_call: TRBV4-2; j_call: TRBJ2-2; d_call: NA
cdr3_nt: TGTGCCAGCAGCTTAGTAGGACAGACAAATCAGCCCCAGCATTTT; cdr3_aa: CASSLVGQTNQPQHF; clone_size: NA; v_call: TRBV7-2; j_call: TRBJ1-5; d_call: NA
cdr3_nt: TGTGCCAGCAGTATCGCAGGGGGCTGGAGCTATGGCTACACCTTC; cdr3_aa: CASSIAGGWSYGYTF; clone_size: NA; v_call: TRBV27; j_call: TRBJ1-2; d_call: TRBD1
cdr3_nt: TGTGCCAGCAGCAAGACACCGAACACTGAAGCTTTCTTT; cdr3_aa: CASSKTPNTEAFF; clone_size: NA; v_call: TRBV5-8; j_call: TRBJ1-1; d_call: NA
cdr3_nt: TGTGCCAGCAGTTGGGTAAAGGGGAGGCTCTACGAGCAGTACTTC; cdr3_aa: CASSWVKGRLYEQYF; clone_size: NA; v_call: TRBV28; j_call: TRBJ2-7; d_call: NA
cdr3_nt: TGTGCTAGTGGTTTGGAGCCAGGGGTCGGGGAGCTGTTTTTT; cdr3_aa: CASGLEPGVGELFF; clone_size: NA; v_call: TRBV12-5; j_call: TRBJ2-2; d_call: NA
cdr3_nt: TGTGCCAGCAGCTTGGGCCTGACAGGGGCGGAGACCCAGTACTTC; cdr3_aa: CASSLGLTGAETQYF; clone_size: once; v_call: TRBV7-7; j_call: TRBJ2-5; d_call: TRBD1
cdr3_nt: TGTGCCAGCAGTCGCCTTAGCTCCGATCAGGGGGTAGGAGCCGAGCAGTACTTC; cdr3_aa: CASSRLSSDQGVGAEQYF; clone_size: NA; v_call: TRBV27; j_call: TRBJ2-7; d_call: TRBD1
cdr3_nt: TGTGCCAGTAGCGGACTCCCCCTGGAAAAGGCAACCCAGTACTTC; cdr3_aa: CASSGLPLEKATQYF; clone_size: NA; v_call: TRBV19; j_call: TRBJ2-5; d_call: NA
cdr3_nt: TGTGCCAGCAAGGCGGTCGGGCGGACAACTAATTCACCCCTCCACTTT; cdr3_aa: CASKAVGRTTNSPLHF; clone_size: NA; v_call: TRBV13; j_call: TRBJ1-6; d_call: NA
cdr3_nt: TGTGCCAGCAGCGTAGCCCCCGGGACAGGGACCGAGCAGTACTTC; cdr3_aa: CASSVAPGTGTEQYF; clone_size: NA; v_call: TRBV9; j_call: TRBJ2-7; d_call: TRBD1